The clone carrying this T cell receptor (beta chain) was seen more than once but under ten times. What it recognizes is unknown. Vbeta (60) and Jbeta (13) primers were used in the PCR. Using immunoSEQ multiplex PCR, the repertoire was profiled, and TCRdb retains in-frame clones only, with some absent. This sample has 110,000 or so clones, with 65% to 85% found just once. These data are taken from a study of cytomegalovirus exposure and HLA in healthy donors. Trimming took off 1 base at V and 6 bases at J, with 6 bases between the two ends. Germline V gene data show CDR1 as MNHNS and CDR2 as SASEGT. The CDR3 contains 13 residues. Study-level results: Later genetic work tied a missense DCLRE1C variant to beta-chain V and J trimming. TCR beta V segments were, for the most part, productive about 87% or about 30% of the time in an earlier analysis.

The J gene is TRBJ1-4, the V gene TRBV6-1; D unclear. Material for sequencing was PBMCs. This TCR came from a woman aged 25 to 39 in good health and CMV-seropositive. Here the CDR3 reads CASSEGSHEKLFF. The CDR3 region has the DNA TGTGCCAGCAGTGAAGGTTCTCATGAAAAACTGTTTTTT.